These 20 T cell receptor beta chains were sequenced from one sample in a study of cytomegalovirus exposure and HLA in healthy donors. The PCR employed 60 Vbeta primers together with 13 Jbeta primers. Profiled with immunoSEQ multiplex PCR; TCRdb holds only in-frame clones, not every one. Found here are some 98,000 clones, 81% of them singletons; the top ten hold roughly 1.5%. The sequenced sample was PBMCs. The receptors stem from a man aged 40-49 years in good health and CMV-seronegative.

The rearrangement uses TRBV10-3 and TRBJ2-2, with TRBD2 matching over 7 bases. Trimming took 4 bases from V and 7 from J; bases not matched to a gene: 3. Per the germline V gene, CDR1 is ENHRY and CDR2 is SYGVKD. CDR3 size: 13 residues. The CDR3 spells CAISGLADGELFF. CDR3 nucleotides: TGTGCCATCAGTGGACTAGCTGACGGGGAGCTGTTTTTT.

The chain joins TRBV4-1 to TRBJ1-5; 7 nucleotides match TRBD1. There are 17 residues in the CDR3. V lost 4 bases and J lost 6; bases outside the gene matches: 15. The V gene's germline CDR1 is MGHRA and CDR2 YSYEKL. The CDR3 protein is CASSPRRPTGNGQPQHF. CDR3 bases: TGCGCCAGCAGCCCCCGGCGCCCGACAGGGAACGGTCAGCCCCAGCATTTT.

J is TRBJ1-6 and V is TRBV5-1, with 10 nucleotides matching TRBD1. Germline V gene lookup returns CDR1 SGHRS and CDR2 YFSETQ. The CDR3 covers 16 residues. The junction had 6 bases not matched to a gene; V was cut back by 4 bases and J by 5 bases. CDR3 amino acids: CASSPQDRGNNSPLHF. The CDR3 nucleotides are TGCGCCAGCAGCCCCCAGGACAGGGGGAATAATTCACCCCTCCACTTT.

The genes are TRBV18 and TRBJ2-7, with 7 bases identical to TRBD1. The junction had 3 bases not matched to a gene; V was cut back by 0 bases and J by 1 base. The CDR3 has 15 residues. Germline-derived CDR1 and CDR2 are KGHSH and LQKENI. In DNA, the CDR3 is TGTGCCAGCTCACCACCCGGGACAGCATCCTACGAGCAGTACTTC. Its protein is CASSPPGTASYEQYF.

This chain connects TRBV2 to TRBJ2-5, with a tentative D call TRBD1 (6 bases). CDR3 length: 12 residues. Trimming took off 6 bases at V and 4 bases at J, with 9 bases between the two ends. Germline assignment: CDR1 SNHLY and CDR2 FYNNEI. CDR3 nucleotide sequence: TGTGCCAGCAGGGCAGGGGTAGAGACCCAGTACTTC. Translating it yields CASRAGVETQYF. Full variable domain (rest looked up from reference TRBV2 and TRBJ2-5): EPEVTQTPSHQVTQMGQEVILRCVPISNHLYFYWYRQILGQKVEFLVSFYNNEISEKSEIFDDQFSVERPDGSNFTLKIRSTKLEDSAMYFCASRAGVETQYFGPGTRLLVL.

The rearrangement links TRBV7-9 to TRBJ1-2; a weak D match, TRBD1 (5 bases). V shed 2 bases and J shed 2 bases, with 9 bases lying between them. Germline V lookup: CDR1 SEHNR, CDR2 FQNEAQ (reference sequence). The CDR3 is 14 amino acids. CDR3 region: CASSLPDKNYGYTF. Here the CDR3 DNA reads TGTGCCAGCAGCTTACCGGACAAGAACTATGGCTACACCTTC.

The chain employs TRBV9 and TRBJ2-3; possible D gene TRBD2, 5 bases. The CDR3 runs 11 residues. The V and J ends lost 3 bases and 9 bases respectively, with 8 bases between them. Germline CDR1 is SGDLS and CDR2 is YYNGEE. The CDR3 loop reads CASSAPGTQYF. The CDR3 coding sequence is TGTGCCAGCAGCGCCCCGGGAACGCAGTATTTT.

This chain connects TRBV6-1 to TRBJ1-6, with 9 bases that match TRBD1. Germline V CDR1 and CDR2: MNHNS, SASEGT. V trimming: 2 bases; J trimming: 8 bases; junction bases outside the gene matches: 7. This CDR3 comprises 16 residues. This CDR3 reads CASSETWDREYSPLHF. CDR3 bases: TGTGCCAGCAGTGAAACCTGGGACAGGGAATATTCACCCCTCCACTTT.

This clone appeared once. The V call is TRBV21-1, the J call TRBJ1-5. TRBV21-1 is noted as a pseudogene. CDR3 length equals 15 residues. CDR3 sequence reads: CASSKLAAAWWPQHF. For the CDR3, the DNA is TGTGCCAGCAGCAAACTGGCGGCAGCTTGGTGGCCCCAGCATTTT.

This chain connects TRBV10-3 to TRBJ1-2; the D is unclear. There are 12 residues in the CDR3. V was shortened by 0 bases and J by 8 bases, with 7 bases between the two germline ends. Per germline, CDR1 ENHRY and CDR2 SYGVKD. The CDR3 here is CAISESRVGYTF. As DNA, the CDR3 is TGTGCCATCAGTGAGTCTCGAGTCGGCTACACCTTC.

This chain links TRBV10-1 with TRBJ1-6; unclear D gene. Germline loops: CDR1 WNHNN, CDR2 SYGVQD (reference sequence). This CDR3 is 13 amino acids long. V was cut by 1 base and J by 7 bases, with 5 bases left in between. The CDR3 loop is CASSEFGNSPLHF. The CDR3 DNA is TGCGCCAGCAGTGAGTTTGGCAATTCACCCCTCCACTTT.

The chain uses TRBV5-1 and TRBJ1-2; 7 nucleotides align to TRBD1. CDR3 length: 12 amino acids. Germline lookup yields CDR1 SGHRS and CDR2 YFSETQ. J gave up 10 bases and V 0 bases, and 3 bases lay outside the gene matches. This CDR3 reads CASSLVGTDYTF. CDR3 DNA: TGCGCCAGCAGCTTGGTAGGGACAGACTACACCTTC.

The rearrangement uses TRBV25-1 and TRBJ2-2; D is perhaps TRBD1 (5 bases). Germline V gene lookup returns CDR1 MGHDK and CDR2 SYGVNS. This CDR3 has 15 residues. With 1 base removed from V and 4 bases from J, the gap between germline ends came to 10 bases. The DNA of the CDR3 is TGTGCCAGCAGTGAATTTAAAGGGGCCACCGGGGAGCTGTTTTTT. Protein sequence: CASSEFKGATGELFF.

This clone was picked up a small number of times. The genes are TRBV4-2 and TRBJ2-1, with D possibly TRBD2 on 6 matching bases. The CDR3 loop spans 16 amino acids. V was clipped by 2 bases and J by 8 bases, with 19 bases between them. Germline loops: CDR1 LGHNA, CDR2 YNFKEQ. The CDR3 DNA reads as TGTGCCAGCAGCCAATCGGGACTCGCCGGGGTGGATGAGCAGTTCTTC. Translation gives CASSQSGLAGVDEQFF.

The chain recombines TRBV4-1 with TRBJ1-1; no firm D call. There are 13 residues in the CDR3. Trimming left V 0 bases short and J 9 bases short, with 11 bases between. The germline V gene has CDR1 MGHRA and CDR2 YSYEKL. The CDR3 loop reads CASSQEANGKAFF. In DNA form, the CDR3 reads TGCGCCAGCAGCCAAGAGGCGAACGGGAAAGCTTTCTTT.

This chain joins TRBV7-8 and TRBJ1-5; D may be TRBD1 (5 bases). Looked up from germline, CDR1 is SGHVS and CDR2 is FQNEAQ. V was cut by 3 bases and J by 5 bases, with 8 bases left in between. The CDR3 extends over 13 amino acids. CDR3 amino acids: CASSLGLDQPQHF. The CDR3 DNA sequence: TGTGCCAGCAGCTTGGGACTTGATCAGCCCCAGCATTTT. The entire variable domain, with the rest obtained from reference TRBV7-8 and TRBJ1-5, is as follows: GAGVSQSPRYKVAKRGQDVALRCDPISGHVSLFWYQQALGQGPEFLTYFQNEAQLDKSGLPSDRFFAERPEGSVSTLKIQRTQQEDSAVYLCASSLGLDQPQHFGDGTRLSIL.

The chain employs TRBV5-5 and TRBJ2-6; D is unresolved. This CDR3 has 15 amino acids. V was pared by 0 bases and J by 1 base, with 5 bases between. Germline V gene data show CDR1 as SGHKS and CDR2 as YYEKEE (reference sequence). CDR3 sequence (DNA): TGTGCCAGCAGCTTGGACAGTTCTGGGGCCAACGTCCTGACTTTC. This sequence encodes CASSLDSSGANVLTF.

The rearrangement uses TRBV7-8 and TRBJ2-6; 7 bases are a match to TRBD1. Germline trimming cut 1 base from V and 2 bases from J; bases unmatched to any gene: 2. The CDR3 spans 16 residues. Germline CDR1 reads SGHVS; CDR2 reads FQNEAQ. The CDR3 spells CASSLDTGAGANVLTF. The CDR3 DNA reads TGTGCCAGCAGCTTAGATACAGGGGCTGGGGCCAACGTCCTGACTTTC.

The chain recombines TRBV5-1 with TRBJ1-2, with 7 nucleotides matching TRBD1. The CDR3 is 17 amino acids. V shed 0 bases, J shed 0 bases, and the junction held 8 bases outside the gene matches. Germline-derived CDR1 and CDR2 are SGHRS and YFSETQ. The DNA for the CDR3 is TGCGCCAGCAGCTTGGGATTCCGGGACAGCCCTAACTATGGCTACACCTTC. Translating gives CASSLGFRDSPNYGYTF.

The V call is TRBV2, the J call TRBJ1-1; D gene uncertain. V was pared by 2 bases and J by 7 bases, with 8 bases between. The CDR3 sequence is 12 residues long. Germline-derived CDR1 and CDR2 are SNHLY and FYNNEI. In DNA, the CDR3 is TGTGCCAGCAGTGAATGGCGGGTTGAAGCTTTCTTT. This codes for CASSEWRVEAFF.